One and the same sample provided the 29 T cell receptor beta chains below, sequenced in a study of regulatory T cells in long-lasting Graves disease. Arm-PCR of CDR3 regions and iRepertoire HTBI primers were used to build TCR beta libraries. One entry per CDR3 protein, called by TCRdb with MiXCR from the multiplex PCR reads. This sample has under 700,000 distinct CDR3 sequences; around 16% occur once, and the top ten carry roughly 25%. Time point of the sample: newly diagnosed GD, antithyroid drugs for less than 3 months. Extracted PBMC RNA gave rise to the TCR library. The sample was also reused in another study, on T cells in Graves' hyperthyroidism and ophthalmopathy.

The specimen comprised peripheral blood mononuclear cells (PBMCs), sampled at new diagnosis, from a patient treated with antithyroid drugs. All receptors derive from a woman aged 35-60 years with Graves disease.

The chain uses TRBV6-2 or TRBV6-3 and TRBJ1-3; D call uncertain. The ends were cut back, 2 bases at V and 4 bases at J, with 6 bases in the middle. The CDR3 contains 13 residues. Germline CDR1 is MNHEY and CDR2 is SVGEGT. The CDR3 DNA follows: TGTGCCAGCAGTTACCGGCGGGGAAACACCATATATTTT. This translates into CASSYRRGNTIYF.

This clonotype was seen repeatedly, ten times or more. The chain joins TRBV3-1 to TRBJ1-5, with D unresolved. Between the trimmed V and J ends, which lost 1 base and 7 bases, there was a span of 14 bases. This CDR3 is 15 amino acids long. Germline-derived CDR1 and CDR2 are LGHDT and YNNKEL (reference sequence). In DNA form, the CDR3 reads TGTGCCAGCAGCCAAGCGGGCCTCCCGAACCAGCCCCAGCATTTT. This sequence encodes CASSQAGLPNQPQHF.

Regarding this clonotype: A read error may account for a junction end that differs from germline. This chain connects TRBV11-3 to TRBJ2-1; D is undetermined. There are 11 residues in the CDR3. Looked up from germline, CDR1 is SGHNT and CDR2 is YENEEA. CDR3 region: CVSSLGSEQFF. CDR3 sequence (DNA): TGTGTCAGCAGCTTAGGTTCTGAGCAGTTCTTC.

This clonotype was counted at least ten times. This sequence joins TRBV30 and TRBJ1-5, with a possible D match to TRBD1 (5 bases). The CDR3 spans 14 residues. V lost 3 bases, J lost 6 bases, and 15 bases lay in between. Germline lookup yields CDR1 GTSNPN and CDR2 SVGIG (reference sequence). CDR3 protein: CAWSRTDGGQPQHF. The CDR3 nucleotides read TGTGCCTGGAGCAGGACGGATGGGGGTCAGCCCCAGCATTTT.

This clonotype was counted at least ten times. The gene calls are TRBV6-2 or TRBV6-3 and TRBJ2-5, with 7 positions matching TRBD1. CDR1 is MNHEY and CDR2 is SVGEGT in the germline V gene. The CDR3 contains 15 residues. The junction had 12 bases not matched to a gene; V was cut back by 6 bases and J by 5 bases. Written as DNA, the CDR3 is TGTGCCAGCAGGAAACGGGACAGTGCCCTGGAGACCCAGTACTTC. Residues: CASRKRDSALETQYF.

This clonotype appeared a few times. This chain links TRBV5-4 with TRBJ2-2; tentative D call: TRBD1 (5 bases). V was clipped by 3 bases and J by 4 bases, with 10 bases between them. This CDR3 is built from 14 residues. Germline values: CDR1 SGHNT, CDR2 YYREEE (reference sequence). CDR3 sequence reads: CASSSVQGTGELFF. The DNA of the CDR3 is TGTGCCAGCAGCTCTGTGCAGGGCACCGGGGAGCTGTTTTTT.

This clonotype occurred many times. The chain is built from TRBV11-2 and TRBJ2-3; a weak D match, TRBD2 (7 bases). The length of the CDR3 is 16 residues. V dropped 2 bases and J dropped 2 bases, with 14 bases sitting between them. Germline CDR1 reads SGHAT; CDR2 reads FQNNGV. In DNA form, the CDR3 reads TGTGCCAGCAGCTTAAGGGAGGGGGGGACCACAGATACGCAGTATTTT. Protein product: CASSLREGGTTDTQYF.

On this clonotype: A much larger clone differs from this one at a single base, so this may be a read error. V and J are TRBV7-8 and TRBJ2-7, with 9 bases aligning to TRBD1. The trim removed 0 bases at V and 6 bases at J, leaving 12 bases unmatched. Germline V lookup: CDR1 SGHVS, CDR2 FQNEAQ. This CDR3 is 17 amino acids long. This CDR3 is CASSLALRQGGDCEQYF. DNA of the CDR3: TGTGCCAGCAGCTTAGCCCTCAGACAGGGGGGGGACTGCGAGCAGTACTTC.

This clonotype was counted ten times or more. The chain carries TRBV11-2 and TRBJ1-5, with D possibly matching TRBD1 (5 bases). The CDR3 consists of 16 residues. V lost 2 bases to trimming and J lost 7 bases, with 18 bases between them. Germline V gives CDR1 SGHAT, CDR2 FQNNGV. CDR3 in DNA: TGTGCCAGCAGCTTAAGGCCAAGGGGAAGGGGCCAGCCCCAGCATTTT. Translated, it gives CASSLRPRGRGQPQHF.

This clonotype was seen repeatedly, ten times or more. The chain uses TRBV11-2 and TRBJ2-1; 8 bases map to TRBD1. V gave up 1 base and J gave up 8 bases; unmatched junction bases: 7. Germline assignment: CDR1 SGHAT and CDR2 FQNNGV. The CDR3 covers 15 residues. The CDR3 protein is CASSLGGQALDEQFF. The CDR3 DNA reads as TGTGCCAGCAGCTTAGGGGGACAGGCCTTAGATGAGCAGTTCTTC.

This chain uses TRBV6-1 with TRBJ1-6; D gene unclear. Germline CDR1 and CDR2: MNHNS and SASEGT. Trimming left V 5 bases short and J 5 bases short, with 13 bases between. The CDR3 has 15 residues. The CDR3 bases are TGTGCCAGCAGTCCCGAGCCACCGGATAATTCACCCCTCCACTTT. Protein sequence: CASSPEPPDNSPLHF.

V gene TRBV29-1 combines with J gene TRBJ2-4, with D hard to call. CDR3 size: 12 residues. From germline, CDR1 is SQVTM and CDR2 ANQGSEA. Trimming took 3 bases from V and 7 from J, leaving 10 bases between them. The CDR3, as DNA: TGCAGCGTTGACGTTGGTAGGAACATTCAGTACTTC. Translation: CSVDVGRNIQYF.

This clonotype was observed many times. V and J are TRBV20-1 and TRBJ1-1, with D maybe TRBD1 (6 bases). V lost 7 bases, J lost 1 base, and 16 bases lay in between. This CDR3 comprises 14 residues. Germline V gene data show CDR1 as DFQATT and CDR2 as SNEGSKA (reference sequence). In DNA, the CDR3 is TGCAGTGGGCGCAGGGGCGCTTCGAACACTGAAGCTTTCTTT. It is translated as CSGRRGASNTEAFF.

This clonotype has at least ten counts. The genes are TRBV10-3 and TRBJ2-3; no clear D gene. The CDR3 spans 14 residues. V lost 8 bases and J lost 3, with 15 bases in between. Germline lookup yields CDR1 ENHRY and CDR2 SYGVKD. DNA for the CDR3: TGTGCCATCGGATCTGCTACGGAGACAGATACGCAGTATTTT. Its protein product is CAIGSATETDTQYF.

This clonotype was observed a few times. The chain employs TRBV7-6 and TRBJ1-2, with a tentative D call TRBD1 (5 bases). The germline gives CDR1 SGHVS, CDR2 FNYEAQ. Trimming pared 3 bases from V and 8 bases from J, leaving 13 bases between. This CDR3 is 13 amino acids long. The CDR3 here is CASSLTVGGGYTF. The CDR3 coding sequence is TGTGCCAGCAGCTTGACAGTTGGGGGAGGCTACACCTTC.

Ten or more counts support this clonotype. The chain couples TRBV20-1 to TRBJ1-2; unclear D gene. CDR3 size: 11 residues. Per the germline V gene, CDR1 is DFQATT and CDR2 is SNEGSKA (reference sequence). V was trimmed by 6 bases and J by 7 bases, leaving 12 bases between them. CDR3 bases: TGCAGTGCGTCCCGAGGCTTTGGCTACACCTTC. This sequence encodes CSASRGFGYTF.

This clonotype appeared many times. In nucleotides, the CDR3 is TGTGCCAGCAGCCCTATAGGACTAGCGGGGACCTACGAGCAGTACTTC. It yields the protein CASSPIGLAGTYEQYF. This chain joins TRBV11-2 and TRBJ2-7; TRBD2 aligns across 12 bases. The CDR3 spans 16 residues. Per the germline V gene, CDR1 is SGHAT and CDR2 is FQNNGV. The V gene end was trimmed by 5 bases and the J gene end by 2 bases; junction bases not matched to a gene: 7.

This rearrangement joins TRBV6-1 to TRBJ2-1; D might be TRBD1 (6 bases). V was cut by 6 bases and J by 7 bases, with 13 bases left in between. The germline gives CDR1 MNHNS, CDR2 SASEGT. CDR3 length: 13 residues. The CDR3 here is CASRGSQGNEQFF. The CDR3, as DNA: TGTGCCAGCAGAGGGTCCCAGGGGAATGAGCAGTTCTTC.

There are a few counts of this clonotype. The chain uses TRBV25-1 and TRBJ2-1, with D possibly TRBD2 on 5 matching bases. V lost 3 bases and J 10 bases, leaving 16 bases between the germline ends. CDR1 is MGHDK, CDR2 SYGVNS, per germline. The CDR3 runs to 14 residues. The CDR3 loop is CASSDVSTGNEQFF. The CDR3 DNA is TGTGCCAGCAGTGATGTGTCAACGGGGAACGAGCAGTTCTTC.

This clonotype has at least ten counts. The rearrangement joins TRBV11-2 to TRBJ2-3; tentatively, D is TRBD1 (5 bases). Trimming left V 0 bases short and J 1 base short, with 11 bases between. This CDR3 is 16 amino acids long. The germline gives CDR1 SGHAT, CDR2 FQNNGV. CDR3 nucleotides: TGTGCCAGCAGCTTAGAAGCTTTGGGGCGCACAGATACGCAGTATTTT. Amino acids: CASSLEALGRTDTQYF.

The chain has TRBV5-1 and TRBJ1-4; 10 bases align to TRBD1. J lost 10 bases, V lost 4 bases, and 7 bases had no gene match. This CDR3 region has 14 residues. CDR1 and CDR2 from the germline V gene are SGHRS and YFSETQ. CDR3 sequence (DNA): TGCGCCAGCAGCCCGGGGACAGGGGATGGAAAACTGTTTTTT. This codes for CASSPGTGDGKLFF. Using reference TRBV5-1 and TRBJ1-4 for the parts outside the CDR3, the full variable domain is KAGVTQTPRYLIKTRGQQVTLSCSPISGHRSVSWYQQTPGQGLQFLFEYFSETQRNKGNFPGRFSGRQFSNSRSEMNVSTLELGDSALYLCASSPGTGDGKLFFGSGTQLSVL.

This clonotype was picked up many times. The chain carries TRBV20-1 and TRBJ2-7; 7 bases line up with TRBD1. Germline V gives CDR1 DFQATT, CDR2 SNEGSKA (reference sequence). The CDR3 runs to 13 residues. V dropped 6 bases and J dropped 7; count of bases not matched to a gene: 12. The CDR3 DNA follows: TGCAGTGCAACCGGGACAGCCGCCGAAGAGCAGTACTTC. Encoded protein: CSATGTAAEEQYF.

In its sample, this clonotype was seen once. This clone may be a read error of a much larger clone one base away. This chain uses TRBV27 with TRBJ1-1; D not resolved. CDR1 is MNHEY and CDR2 is SMNVEV in the germline V gene (reference sequence). The CDR3 loop spans 14 amino acids. CDR3 sequence reads: CTSSLTIMNTEAFF. The CDR3, as DNA: TGTACCAGCAGTTTGACAATCATGAACACTGAAGCTTTCTTT.

This clonotype was seen at least ten times. The chain combines TRBV3-1 with TRBJ2-1; 8 nucleotides agree with TRBD2. V shed 4 bases, J shed 0 bases, and the junction held 14 bases outside the gene matches. This CDR3 comprises 19 residues. Germline V lookup: CDR1 LGHDT, CDR2 YNNKEL (reference sequence). CDR3 residues: CASSPDRRTSWSSYNEQFF. The CDR3 nucleotides read TGTGCCAGCAGCCCCGACCGGAGGACTAGCTGGAGCTCCTACAATGAGCAGTTCTTC.

This clonotype showed up many times. V usage is TRBV5-1 and J usage is TRBJ2-7, with D perhaps matching TRBD1 (6 bases). The V gene's germline CDR1 is SGHRS and CDR2 YFSETQ. The CDR3 totals 14 residues. V lost 0 bases and J lost 1, with 8 bases in between. This CDR3 is CASSLEQGSYEQYF. The CDR3 region has the DNA TGCGCCAGCAGCTTGGAACAGGGTTCCTACGAGCAGTACTTC.

This clonotype was found many times. V is TRBV9 and J is TRBJ1-1; a possible D gene is TRBD1 (5 bases). The CDR3 length is 13 residues. V was pared by 4 bases and J by 4 bases, with 11 bases between. Germline CDR1 SGDLS, CDR2 YYNGEE. The CDR3 sequence is CASSRQGVTEAFF. The CDR3 coding sequence is TGTGCCAGCAGCCGGCAGGGAGTCACTGAAGCTTTCTTT.

This clonotype was detected ten times or more. The V gene is TRBV4-1, the J gene TRBJ1-2; no definite D call. This CDR3 is 13 amino acids long. V was trimmed by 1 base and J by 9 bases, leaving 12 bases between them. Germline V gene sequence: CDR1 MGHRA, CDR2 YSYEKL. This CDR3 reads CASSQADQFRYTF. The CDR3 DNA sequence: TGCGCCAGCAGCCAAGCCGACCAGTTTCGCTACACCTTC.

This clonotype was recorded many times. The genes are TRBV5-6 and TRBJ1-6; TRBD1 might be the D (5 bases). V gave up 2 bases and J gave up 15 bases, with 12 bases separating them. The CDR3 spans 12 residues. Per germline, CDR1 SGHDT and CDR2 YYEEEE. The CDR3 sequence is CASSFNRQLLHF. CDR3 nucleotides: TGTGCCAGCAGCTTTAACAGGCAACTCCTCCACTTT.

In its sample, this clonotype was seen a few times. The rearrangement joins TRBV19 to TRBJ1-5, with no clear D. CDR1 LNHDA and CDR2 SQIVND come from the germline V gene (reference sequence). Trimming took off 7 bases at V and 4 bases at J, with 8 bases between the two ends. This CDR3 contains 12 residues. The CDR3 here is CASMVGNQPQHF. In DNA, the CDR3 is TGTGCCAGTATGGTAGGGAATCAGCCCCAGCATTTT. Full variable domain (outside the CDR3, taken from reference TRBV19 and TRBJ1-5): DGGITQSPKYLFRKEGQNVTLSCEQNLNHDAMYWYRQDPGQGLRLIYYSQIVNDFQKGDIAEGYSVSREKKESFPLTVTSAQKNPTAFYLCASMVGNQPQHFGDGTRLSIL.